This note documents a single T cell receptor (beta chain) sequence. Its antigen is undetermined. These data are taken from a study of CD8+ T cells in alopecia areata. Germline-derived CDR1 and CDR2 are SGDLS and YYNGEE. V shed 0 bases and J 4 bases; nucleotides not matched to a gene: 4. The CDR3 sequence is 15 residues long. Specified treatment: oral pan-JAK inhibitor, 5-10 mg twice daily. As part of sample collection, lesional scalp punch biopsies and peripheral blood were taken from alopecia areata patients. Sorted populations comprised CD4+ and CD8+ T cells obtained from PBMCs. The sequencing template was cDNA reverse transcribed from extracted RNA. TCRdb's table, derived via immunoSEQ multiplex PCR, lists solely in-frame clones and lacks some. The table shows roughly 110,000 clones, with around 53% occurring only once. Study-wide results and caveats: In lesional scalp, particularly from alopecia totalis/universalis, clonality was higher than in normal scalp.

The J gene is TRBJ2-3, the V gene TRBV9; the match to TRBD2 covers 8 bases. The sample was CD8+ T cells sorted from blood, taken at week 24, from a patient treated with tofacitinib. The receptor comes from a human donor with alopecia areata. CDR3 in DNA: TGTGCCAGCAGCGTAGTAGCGGGGTGGGCAGATACGCAGTATTTT. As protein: CASSVVAGWADTQYF.